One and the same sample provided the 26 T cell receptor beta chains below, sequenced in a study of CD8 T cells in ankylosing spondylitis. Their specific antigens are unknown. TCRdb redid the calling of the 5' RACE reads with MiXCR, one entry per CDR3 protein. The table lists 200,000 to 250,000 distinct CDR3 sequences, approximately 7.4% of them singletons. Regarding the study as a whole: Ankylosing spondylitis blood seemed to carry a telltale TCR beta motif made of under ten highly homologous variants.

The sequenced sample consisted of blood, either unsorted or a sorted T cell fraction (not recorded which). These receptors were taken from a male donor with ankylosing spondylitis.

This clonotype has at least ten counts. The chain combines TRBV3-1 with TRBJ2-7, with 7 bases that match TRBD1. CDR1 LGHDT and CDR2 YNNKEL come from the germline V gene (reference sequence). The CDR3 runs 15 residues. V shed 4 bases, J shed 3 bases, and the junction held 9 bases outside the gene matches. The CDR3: CASSLRRRQGYEQYF. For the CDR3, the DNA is TGTGCCAGCAGCCTCCGTCGGCGACAGGGCTACGAGCAGTACTTC.

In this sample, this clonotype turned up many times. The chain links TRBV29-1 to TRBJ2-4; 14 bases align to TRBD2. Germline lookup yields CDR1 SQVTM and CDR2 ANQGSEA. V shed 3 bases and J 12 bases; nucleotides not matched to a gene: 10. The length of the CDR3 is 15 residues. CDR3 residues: CSVDWTSGGWFTQYF. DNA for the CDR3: TGCAGCGTTGATTGGACTAGCGGGGGGTGGTTCACTCAGTACTTC.

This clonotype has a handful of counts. CDR3 in amino acids: CSVEDKGQRQETQYF. Written as DNA, the CDR3 is TGCAGCGTTGAAGATAAAGGACAAAGACAAGAGACCCAGTACTTC. J is TRBJ2-5 and V is TRBV29-1; D may be TRBD1 (5 bases). V dropped 0 bases and J dropped 2 bases, with 13 bases sitting between them. Germline values: CDR1 SQVTM, CDR2 ANQGSEA. This CDR3 contains 15 residues.

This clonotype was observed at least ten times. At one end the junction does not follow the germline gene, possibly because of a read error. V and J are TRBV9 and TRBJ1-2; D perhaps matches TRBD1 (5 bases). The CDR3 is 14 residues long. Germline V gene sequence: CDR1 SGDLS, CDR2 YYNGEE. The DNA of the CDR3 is TGTGCCAGCAGCGAGCCCGGGACGAACGCTGCGTCGGCCTTC. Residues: CASSEPGTNAASAF.

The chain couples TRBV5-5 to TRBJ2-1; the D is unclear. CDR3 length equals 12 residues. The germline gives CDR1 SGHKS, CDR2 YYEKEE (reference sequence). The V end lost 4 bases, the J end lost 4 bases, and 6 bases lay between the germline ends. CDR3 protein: CASSNLYNEQFF. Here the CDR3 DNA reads TGTGCCAGCAGCAACCTTTACAATGAGCAGTTCTTC.

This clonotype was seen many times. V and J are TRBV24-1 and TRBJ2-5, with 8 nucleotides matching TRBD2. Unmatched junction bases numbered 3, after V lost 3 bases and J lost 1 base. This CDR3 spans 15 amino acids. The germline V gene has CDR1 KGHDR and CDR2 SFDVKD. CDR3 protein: CATSDPAGVQETQYF. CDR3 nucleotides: TGTGCCACCAGTGATCCAGCGGGGGTCCAAGAGACCCAGTACTTC.

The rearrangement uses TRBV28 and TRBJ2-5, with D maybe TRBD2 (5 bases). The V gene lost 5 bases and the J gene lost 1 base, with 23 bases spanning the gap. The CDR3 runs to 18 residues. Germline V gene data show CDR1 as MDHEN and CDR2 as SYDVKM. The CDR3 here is CASSPRLAATASQETQYF. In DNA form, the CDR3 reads TGTGCCAGCAGTCCCCGGCTAGCAGCCACCGCGAGCCAAGAGACCCAGTACTTC.

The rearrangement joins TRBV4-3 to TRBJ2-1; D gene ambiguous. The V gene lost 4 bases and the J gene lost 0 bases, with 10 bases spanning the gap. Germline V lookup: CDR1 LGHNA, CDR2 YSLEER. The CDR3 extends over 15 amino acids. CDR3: CASSPYRGSYNEQFF. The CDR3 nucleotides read TGCGCCAGCAGCCCCTATCGTGGCTCCTACAATGAGCAGTTCTTC.

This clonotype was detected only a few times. The CDR3 DNA sequence: TGTGCCAGCAGTTACTCGAGACAGGGCGACATCACCGGGGAGCTGTTTTTT. Protein: CASSYSRQGDITGELFF. V is TRBV6-5 and J is TRBJ2-2; 7 bases align to TRBD1. V shed 0 bases, J shed 4 bases, and the junction held 8 bases outside the gene matches. CDR1 and CDR2 (germline): MNHEY, SVGAGI. This CDR3 comprises 17 residues.

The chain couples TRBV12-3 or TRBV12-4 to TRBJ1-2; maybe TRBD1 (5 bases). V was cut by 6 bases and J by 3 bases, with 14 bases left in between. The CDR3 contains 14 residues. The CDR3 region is CASSRLQGHYGYTF. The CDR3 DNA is TGTGCCAGCAGCAGACTCCAGGGCCACTATGGCTACACCTTC.

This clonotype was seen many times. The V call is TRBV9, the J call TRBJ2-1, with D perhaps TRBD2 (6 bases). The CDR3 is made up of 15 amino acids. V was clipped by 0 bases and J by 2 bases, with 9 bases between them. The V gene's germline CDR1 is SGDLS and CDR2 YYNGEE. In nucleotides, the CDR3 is TGTGCCAGCAGCGTAGAGGGGACTGCCTACAATGAGCAGTTCTTC. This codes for CASSVEGTAYNEQFF.

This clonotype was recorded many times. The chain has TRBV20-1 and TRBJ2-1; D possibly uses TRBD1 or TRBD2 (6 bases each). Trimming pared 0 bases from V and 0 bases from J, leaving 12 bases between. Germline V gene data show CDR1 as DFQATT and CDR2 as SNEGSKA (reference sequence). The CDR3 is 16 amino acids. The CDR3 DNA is TGCAGTGCTAGAGACTTCGGGGGCAGCTCCTACAATGAGCAGTTCTTC. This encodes CSARDFGGSSYNEQFF.

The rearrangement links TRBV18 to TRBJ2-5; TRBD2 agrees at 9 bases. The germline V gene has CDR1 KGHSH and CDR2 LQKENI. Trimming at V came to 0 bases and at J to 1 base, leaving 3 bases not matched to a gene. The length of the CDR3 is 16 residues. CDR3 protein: CASSPPLAGIQETQYF. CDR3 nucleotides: TGTGCCAGCTCACCACCTCTAGCGGGGATCCAAGAGACCCAGTACTTC.

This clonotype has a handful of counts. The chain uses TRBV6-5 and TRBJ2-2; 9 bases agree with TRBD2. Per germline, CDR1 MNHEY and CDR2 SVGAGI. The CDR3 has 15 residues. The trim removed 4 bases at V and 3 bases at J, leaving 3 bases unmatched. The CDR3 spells CASSFIAGDTGELFF. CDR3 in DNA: TGTGCCAGCAGTTTTATAGCGGGAGACACCGGGGAGCTGTTTTTT.

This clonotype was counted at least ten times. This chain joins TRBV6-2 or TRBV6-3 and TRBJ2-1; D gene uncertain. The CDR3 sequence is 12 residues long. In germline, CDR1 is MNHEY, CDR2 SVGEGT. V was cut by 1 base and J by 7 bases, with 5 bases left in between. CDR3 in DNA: TGTGCCAGCAGTTACTTTAGGAATGAGCAGTTCTTC. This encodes CASSYFRNEQFF.

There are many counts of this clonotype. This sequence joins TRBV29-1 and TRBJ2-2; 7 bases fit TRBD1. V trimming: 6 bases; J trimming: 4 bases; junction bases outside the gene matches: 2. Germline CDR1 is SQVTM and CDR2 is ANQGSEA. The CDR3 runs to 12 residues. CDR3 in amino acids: CSVGDSTGELFF. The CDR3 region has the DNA TGCAGCGTGGGGGACAGCACCGGGGAGCTGTTTTTT.

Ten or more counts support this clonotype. The CDR3 reads CATSDLTDSQQETQYF. DNA of the CDR3: TGTGCCACCAGTGATTTGACGGACAGCCAACAAGAGACCCAGTACTTC. The genes are TRBV24-1 and TRBJ2-5, with D maybe TRBD1 (6 bases). This CDR3 spans 16 amino acids. Trimming stripped 0 bases from V and 2 bases from J, with 12 bases between. Germline CDR1 and CDR2: KGHDR and SFDVKD.

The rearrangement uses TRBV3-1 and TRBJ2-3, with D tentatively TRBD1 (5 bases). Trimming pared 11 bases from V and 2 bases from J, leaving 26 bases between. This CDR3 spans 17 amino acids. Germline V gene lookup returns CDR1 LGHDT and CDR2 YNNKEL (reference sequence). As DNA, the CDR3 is TGTGCCTCCACCCAAGAAGACAGCTACTTCCTCACAGATACGCAGTATTTT. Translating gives CASTQEDSYFLTDTQYF.

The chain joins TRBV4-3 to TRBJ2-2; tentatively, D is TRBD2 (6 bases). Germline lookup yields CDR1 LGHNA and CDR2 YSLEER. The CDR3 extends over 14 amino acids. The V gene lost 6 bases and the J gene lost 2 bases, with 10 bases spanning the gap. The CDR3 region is CASRPGVNTGELFF. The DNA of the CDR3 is TGCGCCAGCAGGCCGGGGGTAAACACCGGGGAGCTGTTTTTT.

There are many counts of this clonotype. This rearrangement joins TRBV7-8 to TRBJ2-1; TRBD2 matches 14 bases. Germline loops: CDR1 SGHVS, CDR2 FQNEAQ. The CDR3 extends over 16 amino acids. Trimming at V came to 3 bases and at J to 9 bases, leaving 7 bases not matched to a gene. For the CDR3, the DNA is TGTGCCAGCAGCTTCTGGACTAGCGGGAGGCCTAGTGAGCAGTTCTTC. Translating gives CASSFWTSGRPSEQFF.

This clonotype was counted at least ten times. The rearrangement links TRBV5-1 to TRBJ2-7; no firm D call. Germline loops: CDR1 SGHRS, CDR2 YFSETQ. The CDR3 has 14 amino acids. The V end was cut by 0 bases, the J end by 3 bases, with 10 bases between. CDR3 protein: CASSLGNEYYEQYF. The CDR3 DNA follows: TGCGCCAGCAGCTTGGGGAATGAATACTACGAGCAGTACTTC.

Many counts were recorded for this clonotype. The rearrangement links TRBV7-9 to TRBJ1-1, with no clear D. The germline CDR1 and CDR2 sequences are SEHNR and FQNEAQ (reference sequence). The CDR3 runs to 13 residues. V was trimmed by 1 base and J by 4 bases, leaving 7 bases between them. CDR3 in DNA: TGTGCCAGCAGCTTAGAAGGATTCACTGAAGCTTTCTTT. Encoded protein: CASSLEGFTEAFF.

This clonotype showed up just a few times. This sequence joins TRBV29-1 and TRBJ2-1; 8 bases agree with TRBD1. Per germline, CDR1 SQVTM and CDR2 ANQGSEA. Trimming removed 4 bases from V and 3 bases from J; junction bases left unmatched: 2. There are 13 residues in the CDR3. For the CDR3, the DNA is TGCAGCGTTGCCGGGACAGGCTACAATGAGCAGTTCTTC. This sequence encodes CSVAGTGYNEQFF.

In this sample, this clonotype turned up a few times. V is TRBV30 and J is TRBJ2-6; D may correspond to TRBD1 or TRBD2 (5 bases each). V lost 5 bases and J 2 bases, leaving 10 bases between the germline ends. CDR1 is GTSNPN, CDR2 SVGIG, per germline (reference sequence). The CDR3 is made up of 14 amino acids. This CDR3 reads CAWYLGAGANVLTF. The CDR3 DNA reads TGTGCCTGGTACTTGGGGGCTGGGGCCAACGTCCTGACTTTC.

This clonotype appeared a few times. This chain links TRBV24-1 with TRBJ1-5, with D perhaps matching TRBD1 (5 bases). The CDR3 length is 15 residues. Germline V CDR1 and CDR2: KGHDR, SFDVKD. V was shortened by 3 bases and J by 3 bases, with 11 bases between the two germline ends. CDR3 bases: TGTGCCACCAGTGATGACAGAAATCACAATCAGCCCCAGCATTTT. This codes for CATSDDRNHNQPQHF.

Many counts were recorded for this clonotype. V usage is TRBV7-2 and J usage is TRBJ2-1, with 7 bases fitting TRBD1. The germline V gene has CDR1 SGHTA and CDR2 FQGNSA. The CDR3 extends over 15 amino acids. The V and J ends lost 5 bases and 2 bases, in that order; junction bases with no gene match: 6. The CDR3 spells CASSKDRLPYNEQFF. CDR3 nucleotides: TGTGCCAGCAGCAAGGACAGGCTCCCCTACAATGAGCAGTTCTTC.